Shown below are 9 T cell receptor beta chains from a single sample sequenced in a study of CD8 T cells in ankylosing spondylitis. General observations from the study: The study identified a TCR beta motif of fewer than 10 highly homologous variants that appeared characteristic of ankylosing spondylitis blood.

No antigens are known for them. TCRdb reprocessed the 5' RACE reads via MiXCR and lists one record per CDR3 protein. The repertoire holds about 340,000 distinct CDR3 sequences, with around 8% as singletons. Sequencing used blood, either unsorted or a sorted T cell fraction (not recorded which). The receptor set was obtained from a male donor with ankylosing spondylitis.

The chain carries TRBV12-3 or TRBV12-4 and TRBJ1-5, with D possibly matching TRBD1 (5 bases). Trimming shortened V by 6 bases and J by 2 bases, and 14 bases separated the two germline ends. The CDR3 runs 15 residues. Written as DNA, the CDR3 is TGTGCCAGCAGCCCCCTGGGGCTCGGCAATCAGCCCCAGCATTTT. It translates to CASSPLGLGNQPQHF.

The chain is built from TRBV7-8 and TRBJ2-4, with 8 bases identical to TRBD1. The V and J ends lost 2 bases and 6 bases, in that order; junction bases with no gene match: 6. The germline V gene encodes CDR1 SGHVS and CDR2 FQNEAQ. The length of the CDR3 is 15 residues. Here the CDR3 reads CASSLQDRARNIQYF. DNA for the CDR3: TGTGCCAGCAGCTTACAGGACAGGGCGAGAAACATTCAGTACTTC.

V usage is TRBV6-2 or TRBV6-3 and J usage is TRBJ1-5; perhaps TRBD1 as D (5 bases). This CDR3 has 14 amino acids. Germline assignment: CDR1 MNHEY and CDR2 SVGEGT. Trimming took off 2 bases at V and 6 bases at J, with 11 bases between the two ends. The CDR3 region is CASSYLGVVQPQHF. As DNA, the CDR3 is TGTGCCAGCAGTTACCTAGGGGTAGTTCAGCCCCAGCATTTT.

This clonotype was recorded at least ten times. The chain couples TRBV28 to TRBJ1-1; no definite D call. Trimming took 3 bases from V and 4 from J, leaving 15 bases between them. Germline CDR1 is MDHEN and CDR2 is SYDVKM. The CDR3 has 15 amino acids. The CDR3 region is CASSFQEGLGTEAFF. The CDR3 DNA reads TGTGCCAGCAGTTTCCAGGAAGGGTTGGGCACTGAAGCTTTCTTT.

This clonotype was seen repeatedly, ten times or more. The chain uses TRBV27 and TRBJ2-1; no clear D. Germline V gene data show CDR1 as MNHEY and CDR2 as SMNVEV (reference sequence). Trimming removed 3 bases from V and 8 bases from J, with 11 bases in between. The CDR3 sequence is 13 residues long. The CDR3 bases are TGTGCCAGCAGTTTCCTTTCCCGCGATGAGCAGTTCTTC. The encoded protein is CASSFLSRDEQFF.

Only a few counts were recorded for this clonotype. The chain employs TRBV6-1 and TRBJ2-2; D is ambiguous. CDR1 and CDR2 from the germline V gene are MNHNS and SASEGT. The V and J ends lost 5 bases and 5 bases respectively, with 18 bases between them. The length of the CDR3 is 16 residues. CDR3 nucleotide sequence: TGTGCCAGCAGTCCCCCGGCGTCCCTGGGGACCGGGGAGCTGTTTTTT. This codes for CASSPPASLGTGELFF.

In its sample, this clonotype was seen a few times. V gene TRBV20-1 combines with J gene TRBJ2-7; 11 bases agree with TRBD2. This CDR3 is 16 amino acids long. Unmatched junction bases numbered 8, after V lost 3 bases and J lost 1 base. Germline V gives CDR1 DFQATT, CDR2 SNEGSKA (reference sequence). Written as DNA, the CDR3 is TGCAGTGCTAGTTCCGGGCTAGCGGGAGGTTCCTACGAGCAGTACTTC. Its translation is CSASSGLAGGSYEQYF.

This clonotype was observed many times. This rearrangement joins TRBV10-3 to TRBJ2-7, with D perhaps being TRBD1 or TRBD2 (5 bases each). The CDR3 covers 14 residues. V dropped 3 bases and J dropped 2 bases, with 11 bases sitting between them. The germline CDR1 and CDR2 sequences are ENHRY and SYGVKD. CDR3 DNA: TGTGCCATCAGTGACCGGGACGTAGCCTACGAGCAGTACTTC. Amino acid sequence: CAISDRDVAYEQYF.

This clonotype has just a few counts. CDR3 amino acids: CASTPPTGNTEAFF. The CDR3 DNA reads TGTGCCAGCACCCCCCCGACAGGGAACACTGAAGCTTTCTTT. The chain employs TRBV12-3 or TRBV12-4 and TRBJ1-1; the D gene is possibly TRBD1 (6 bases). The CDR3 extends over 14 amino acids. Trimming pared 7 bases from V and 1 base from J, leaving 13 bases between.